This entry is about one TCR beta chain. This clone showed up many times. Its binding antigen is unknown. The read falls 3 residues short of the CDR3 end, and the missing part is taken from the germline J gene. For sequencing, equivalent amounts of genomic DNA were input from CVID and control samples. For every sample, a 60 bp segment covering the rearranged TCRbeta CDR3 region was amplified and then sequenced. The immunoSEQ assay, a bias-corrected multiplex PCR combined with high-throughput sequencing, was used to amplify TCRbeta. The study's own analysis went as follows. Every unique nucleotide sequence counted as a clone and was annotated with V, D and J genes, copy number and frequency. Sequences were labeled productive if in frame, and non-productive if out of frame or containing stop codons. Clonality was calculated from Shannon's entropy as previously described. Mean CDR3 Kyte-Doolittle hydropathy was derived from the predicted amino acid sequences of productive clones. The R hclust function was used to hierarchically cluster scaled V gene usage with Manhattan distance and complete linkage. Sharing of clones by CDR3 amino acid sequence was evaluated by resampling 12 repertoires per group over 100 rounds. Repertoires were searched for approximately 70 published EBV-specific and approximately 240 published CMV-specific TCRbeta sequences. A couple of CVID samples that yielded fewer than 10,000 sequences were excluded from the analysis, so approximately 40 CVID repertoires were retained. The clones in this table, taken by TCRdb from immuneACCESS, are in-frame only. Not every clone is retained; where verified, under half of the shortfall comes from an unresolved V gene, and the cause of the rest is unknown. V and J calls plus clone size are reproduced from that table; the DNA served to infer D and trimming. This sample has approximately 75,000 clones, none of them a singleton. 0.8% of the sample comes from the top ten.

This sample was taken from a study of T cell clonality in common variable immunodeficiency (dated by TCRdb to the mid-2010s). Results and caveats for the whole study, not just this receptor: Even though DNA input was equal, the average per sample came to some 90,000 unique sequences for controls compared with some 29,000 for CVID samples. CVID subjects shared fewer TCRbeta clones with each other than healthy controls did (p < 0.0001). Differences among patients in the CVID cohort limited the correlations between repertoire features and clinical complications. TCRbeta clonality was higher in CVID subjects than in healthy controls (t-test p = 0.018), and the increase was most characteristic of about a third of subjects. Fewer deletions and N-nucleotide insertions were reportedly observed in CVID TCRbeta sequences, and highly modified clones with 13 or more V deletions were reportedly absent from CVID TCRbeta sequences. The authors noted that sequencing repertoires of T cell subpopulations would be needed to clarify what caused the increased clonality in CVID.

The junction shows trimming of 0 bases on V and 0 bases on J, plus 10 bases between the germline ends. In the germline V gene, CDR1 corresponds to SGHRS and CDR2 to YFSETQ. From the cysteine through the phenylalanine, the CDR3 covers 16 amino acids. Part of the CDR3 DNA is given, 39 bases translated from base 1. Both CVID patients and healthy controls were predominantly of Caucasian heritage. Heparinized peripheral whole blood samples of about 5 to 9 ml were obtained from each donor. Genomic DNA from adults with common variable immune deficiency (CVID) and from healthy adult controls was the source for sequencing TCRbeta CDR3 repertoires. The control group was made up of 22 healthy adult volunteers (10 male and roughly 12 female) whose ages ranged from about 20 to 66 years, with a mean age of approximately 37. Diluted blood was density-centrifuged over Hypaque 1077 or Ficoll-Paque to isolate peripheral blood mononuclear cells. Unsorted mononuclear cells served as the source of genomic DNA, which was extracted either by Qiagen column purification or by a centrifugation-based method.

The clonotype comes from a person aged 18 to 70 in good health. The V gene is TRBV5-1 and the J gene is TRBJ2-1; a tentative D match to TRBD2 spans 5 bases. Sequenced sample: peripheral blood mononuclear cells. The part of the CDR3 DNA that was read is TGCGCCAGCAGCTTGGGACTATCAAGCTCCTACAATGAG. This yields the protein CASSLGLSSSYNE. The entire CDR3 sequence reads CASSLGLSSSYNEQFF.